This T cell receptor beta chain was recorded in a study of identical twins (dated by TCRdb to about 2016). Some background on the complete study: To test whether fetal clonotypes persist, the study used deep sequencing on TCR alpha and beta repertoires from monozygotic twins, unrelated adults of various ages, and cord blood. Replicate twin experiments were performed at different times using different library preparation protocols to rule out contamination.

Every donor in the study was a healthy Caucasian. The twin cohort comprised three pairs of female monozygotic twins, all aged about 18 to 29 years. Peripheral blood mononuclear cells were the source from which RNA for the TCR libraries was isolated. CDR1 SNHLY and CDR2 FYNNEI are derived from the germline V gene. The CDR3 spans 14 residues, from the cysteine through the phenylalanine. The DNA shown is the 42-base CDR3, in frame from base 1. The junction carries 19 bases between V and J, which are trimmed by 6 bases and 8 bases respectively. The library relied on 5' RACE. Sequencing instrument: Illumina HiSeq 2000. A universal primer binding site was introduced by template switching, and a unique molecular identifier was present in the final cDNA, enabling accurate counting of TCR cDNA molecules. Specific primers in the conserved constant-segment region were used to synthesize first-strand cDNA for TCR alpha and beta chains. To control for contamination, each cDNA library was double barcoded with a SMART-Mk sample barcode plus Illumina barcodes. TruSeq adapter sequences, together with Illumina sample barcodes, were added in two successive PCR steps. The TCR alpha and beta cDNA libraries were sequenced on the Illumina HiSeq platform using custom primers. The authors' analysis ran thus. MiGEC was used to process raw reads and extract unique molecular identifiers, and MiXCR was used to find CDR3 positions. Recombination models were inferred per individual with the repgenHMM and IGoR tools using an EM algorithm. The analysis of shared clonotypes was done with the tcR package in R, with sharing normalized by the product of cloneset sizes. Out-of-frame nonproductive sequences were analyzed to study raw recombination free of thymic and clonal selection effects. The raw public reads went through TCRdb reprocessing: fastp at Q25, MiXCR clone calling, in-frame beta chains kept. Each entry merges the rows of one CDR3 protein and shows their most common DNA and genes. TCRdb, rather than the study authors, made the V and J calls. The table for this sample lists hundreds of thousands of distinct CDR3 sequences; approximately 18% of them were counted only once. The ten top clones hold 10% to 15% of the sample.

As for this clonotype: This receptor's antigen is unknown. Base qualities are not at hand, and no much larger clone is one base apart.

The research as a whole found: Compared with coincidental sharing between unrelated individuals, out-of-frame TCR alpha sequences shared between twins had an excess of sequences with low generation probability. The excess sharing between twins in beta out-of-frame sequences was weaker because fewer shared sequences reduced the signal-to-noise ratio. Zero-insertion analyses could be partly confounded by invariant T cells such as MAIT and iNKT, although diverse VJ usage argued against such confounding for most clonotypes. Fewer insertions were carried by abundant cord blood beta clonotypes; a weaker similar trend was observed in young adult naive repertoires, while no such trend was observed in memory repertoires. Conclusions relied on cross-sectional statistical analysis, since the same donors could not be followed over many years. Recombination models systematically underestimated out-of-frame TCR alpha sharing in monozygotic twins but agreed with sharing between unrelated individuals.

The same sample was also used in a study of T cells expressing NK-cell markers. As that second paper reports: In sorted CD3+CD56+NKG2C+, CD3+CD56+NKG2C- and CD3+CD56-NKG2C+ T-cell subsets from eight donors, TCR beta-chain repertoires were profiled. Among the eight sequenced donors, only one was HCMV-seronegative, while the other seven were HCMV-seropositive. To restrict sorting to alphabetaTCR-expressing T cells, an anti-gammadeltaTCR antibody was added in several experiments. In six donors, the dominant CD3+CD56+NKG2C+ clonotypes were among the top 10 CD8+ clonotypes and accounted for about 1.0-7.0% of CD8+ T cells. Those dominant clonotypes were again the most abundant among CD3+CD56-NKG2C+ cells in a few donors, at roughly 25-65%. It remained unclear whether the expanded NKG2C-expressing T cell clones were specific for HCMV antigens. All eight donors whose samples were sequenced were randomly selected healthy volunteers, three of them men and five women. To determine HCMV serostatus, a commercial ELISA kit was used to detect HCMV-specific IgG in serum. For roughly 6 donors, bulk peripheral blood T-cell repertoires were also sequenced from unsorted PBMC. Reads were demultiplexed and grouped by UMI with MIGEC, and clonotypes were assembled and quantified with MiTCR. To remove erroneous sequences, TCR cDNA sequences were retained only when supported by two or more reads. The tcR package was used for downstream repertoire analysis, and clonotypes were matched across fractions by CDR3 nucleotide sequence plus V segment. Antigen specificity was annotated against VDJdb with VDJmatch, allowing one amino acid substitution in CDR3.

Sequencing was carried out using PBMCs. This receptor chain uses TRBV2 and TRBJ1-2; 5 matching bases give a weak D call of TRBD1. The receptor was derived from a woman under 30 in good health. For the CDR3, the sequence is CASRPGRPTRGYTF. The DNA sequence is as follows: TGTGCCAGCAGGCCGGGACGGCCGACCCGGGGCTACACCTTC.